Given below is one T cell receptor beta chain in context. No cognate antigen has been identified for it. It has no much larger one-base neighbor in the sample; base qualities were not kept. Trimming removed 5 bases from V and 3 bases from J, leaving 8 bases between the germline ends. The CDR3 covers 12 residues, taking in both the cysteine and the phenylalanine. Only the CDR3 region is kept as DNA, spanning 36 bases read in frame from base 1. The CDR1 and CDR2 encoded by the germline V gene (reference sequence) are SEHNR and FQNEAQ. Libraries of naive CD8 T cells were built from anywhere between about 19,000 and 1,000,000 sorted cells, with 10%, 30% or 50% of the purified RNA used. Naive CD8 T cells, defined as CD8+CD4-CCR7+CD45RA+, were FACS-sorted into RLT Plus buffer on a BD FACSAria II. To test detection sensitivity, Jurkat RNA equal to ten TCR copies was added to samples of about 19,000-1,100,000 naive CD8 T cells. CD8 T cells were enriched with RosetteSep CD8+ T Cell Enrichment Cocktail and Ficoll-Paque, followed by ACK red cell lysis.

The sample is drawn from a study of molecular identifiers for immune sequencing clone quantification (dated by TCRdb to between 2017 and 2018). For the wider study: In a replicate experiment, RNA from roughly 20,000 or 100,000 naive CD8 T cells was split into five aliquots, four of which were sequenced. CD8 T cells were used in a methods study to benchmark molecular-identifier clustering-based TCR repertoire sequencing (MIDCIRS) and TCR RNA copy counting.

The full study reports these points: Approximately 3 recovered TCR RNA copies per cell were obtained by modeling, versus about 9.7 by digital PCR, implying a capture efficiency of about 30%. Highly expanded clone sizes could be underestimated because identical TCR molecules may share a barcode. Spiked-in Jurkat TCR RNA (about ten copies' worth), which is not part of the donor repertoire, was contained in the naive libraries. A single cell's worth of spiked-in Jurkat TCR RNA was reported detectable even among one million naive CD8 T cells. In CMV-specific effector cells, clones with more than 20 RNA copies accounted for over 99% of molecules, whereas in naive cells such clones accounted for under 1%. Without barcode sub-clustering, chimeric consensus sequences inflated TCR diversity; chimeras reached as high as 47%.

Library prep was done by PCR. The sequencer was a NextSeq 500. Preparation of bulk TCR libraries followed a previously described approach, with the TCR primers listed in Table S5. Total RNA was purified with the Qiagen AllPrep DNA/RNA kit. Reads from multiple sequencing runs of the same library were pooled before analysis. On the study's bioinformatics: Only reads with exact TCR constant sequence were kept, trimmed to 150 nt, and grouped by their 12-nt molecular barcodes. Within each barcode group, reads were sub-clustered at a 15% Levenshtein threshold, and quality-weighted consensus sequences were built per RNA molecule. Non-functional sequences were discarded, and so were lower-count sequences lying one edit away from another sequence. Based on fitting two negative binomial distributions, any barcode sub-cluster with under 20% of the maximum read count was discarded. TCRdb ran its own pipeline on the public reads, namely fastp trimming at Q25 and MiXCR clone calling, and kept in-frame beta chains. Every distinct CDR3 protein forms one entry, paired with its most common genes and DNA. TCRdb's processing, not the study's, gives the V and J calls here. In all, the sample holds over 550,000 distinct CDR3 sequences, and about 25% of those were seen once. The ten most abundant clones make up 0.7% to 0.95% of the sample.

The TCR sequence derives from a human donor in good health. Some libraries in this study had Jurkat cell RNA spiked in. The chain is assembled from TRBV7-9 and TRBJ2-7; the D gene cannot be named for sure. Material: naive CD8+ T cells from blood, with Jurkat cell RNA spiked in. Taken with the paper, the label for cell subset or site translates to: FACS-sorted CD8+CD4-CCR7+CD45RA+ naive T cells. The CDR3 sequence is CASSDINYEQYF. The nucleotide sequence is TGTGCCAGCAGCGACATTAACTACGAGCAGTACTTC.